The subject of this entry is one TCR beta chain. Produced via immunoSEQ multiplex PCR; TCRdb's table is partial and in-frame only. The table records about 180,000 clones, approximately 88% of them present only once. Cohort 3 donors were reported recovered after two negative PCRs, clearance, or symptom resolution. These data originate in a study of blood T cell repertoires in COVID-19. About the study: The United States, Italy and Spain were the sources of the acute and convalescent COVID-19 samples.

This CDR3 spans 15 amino acids. J gave up 2 bases and V 1 base, and 4 bases lay outside the gene matches. CDR1 is SGHAT and CDR2 is FQNNGV in the germline V gene. Sequencing was carried out using PBMCs or T cells enriched from blood (not recorded which). This chain links TRBV11-2 with TRBJ2-5, with 7 nucleotides matching TRBD1. The sequence was collected from a woman between 18 and 29 years old who had recovered from COVID-19. The CDR3, as DNA: TGTGCCAGCAGCTTAGCCGGGACAGCACAAGAGACCCAGTACTTC. Protein product: CASSLAGTAQETQYF.